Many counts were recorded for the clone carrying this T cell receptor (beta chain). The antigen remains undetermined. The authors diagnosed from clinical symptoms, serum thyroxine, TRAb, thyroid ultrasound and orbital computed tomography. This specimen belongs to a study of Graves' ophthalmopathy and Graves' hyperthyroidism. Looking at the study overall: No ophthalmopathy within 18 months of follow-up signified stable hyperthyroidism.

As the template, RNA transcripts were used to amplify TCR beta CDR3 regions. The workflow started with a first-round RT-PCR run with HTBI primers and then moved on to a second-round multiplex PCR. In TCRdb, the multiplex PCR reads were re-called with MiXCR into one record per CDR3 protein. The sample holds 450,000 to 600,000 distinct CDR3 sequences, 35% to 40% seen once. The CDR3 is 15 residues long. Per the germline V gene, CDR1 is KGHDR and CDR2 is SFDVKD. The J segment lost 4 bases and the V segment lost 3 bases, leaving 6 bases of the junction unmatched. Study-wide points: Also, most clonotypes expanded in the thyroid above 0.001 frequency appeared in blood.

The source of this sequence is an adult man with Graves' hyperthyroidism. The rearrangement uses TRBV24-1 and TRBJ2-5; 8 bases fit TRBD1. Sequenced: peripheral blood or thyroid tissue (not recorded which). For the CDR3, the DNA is TGTGCCACCAGTGATACCTCAGGGGGCGGAGAGACCCAGTACTTC. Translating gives CATSDTSGGGETQYF.